This is a list of T cell receptor beta chains from one sample in a study of spatial heterogeneity in lung cancer. TCRdb processed the 5' RACE reads anew with MiXCR; each CDR3 protein has one entry. The sample records tens of thousands of distinct CDR3 sequences, about an eighth being singletons. The sample consisted of PBMCs, taken at surgery. Receptors were obtained from a male donor with early-stage non-small cell lung cancer. CDR3s include the opening cysteine and the closing phenylalanine or tryptophan. The D gene is left open where the match is weak. The size entry is marked missing in some rows and otherwise reads once, few, many or a size class.

d_call	v_call	j_call	clone_size	cdr3_aa	cdr3_nt
-	TRBV2	TRBJ2-3	many	CASSVSFSDTQYF	TGTGCCAGCAGTGTCTCATTTTCGGATACGCAGTATTTT
-	TRBV6-5	TRBJ2-6	-	CASSSMEGLLSSGANVLTF	TGTGCCAGCAGTTCTATGGAGGGACTTCTTAGCTCTGGGGCCAACGTCCTGACTTTC
-	TRBV28	TRBJ1-2	few	CASSSGEGIGYTF	TGTGCCAGCAGTTCGGGGGAAGGGATTGGCTACACCTTC
-	TRBV10-3	TRBJ2-5	few	CAISSDTPGETQYF	TGTGCCATCAGCTCGGACACCCCGGGAGAGACCCAGTACTTC
-	TRBV7-2	TRBJ1-5	-	CASSLAGLRDQHF	TGTGCCAGCAGCTTAGCAGGCCTGAGGGACCAGCATTTT
-	TRBV5-1	TRBJ2-3	few	CASSSEDTQYF	TGCGCCAGCAGCTCCGAAGATACGCAGTATTTT
-	TRBV5-1	TRBJ1-1	-	CASSLGISTGTEAFF	TGCGCCAGCAGCTTGGGAATTTCGACGGGCACTGAAGCTTTCTTT
-	TRBV18	TRBJ1-1	few	CASSPDRSSNTEAFF	TGTGCCAGCTCACCAGACAGGTCCTCGAACACTGAAGCTTTCTTT
TRBD1	TRBV20-1	TRBJ1-4	few	CSARAAGQLIEKLFF	TGCAGTGCTAGAGCCGCGGGACAGCTAATTGAAAAACTGTTTTTT
TRBD2	TRBV12-3/TRBV12-4	TRBJ2-5	-	CASSLMTSGSETQYF	TGTGCCAGCAGCTTGATGACTAGCGGGTCGGAGACCCAGTACTTC
TRBD2	TRBV20-1	TRBJ2-3	many	CSAGNSGGVTDTQYF	TGCAGTGCCGGGAATAGCGGGGGGGTCACAGATACGCAGTATTTT